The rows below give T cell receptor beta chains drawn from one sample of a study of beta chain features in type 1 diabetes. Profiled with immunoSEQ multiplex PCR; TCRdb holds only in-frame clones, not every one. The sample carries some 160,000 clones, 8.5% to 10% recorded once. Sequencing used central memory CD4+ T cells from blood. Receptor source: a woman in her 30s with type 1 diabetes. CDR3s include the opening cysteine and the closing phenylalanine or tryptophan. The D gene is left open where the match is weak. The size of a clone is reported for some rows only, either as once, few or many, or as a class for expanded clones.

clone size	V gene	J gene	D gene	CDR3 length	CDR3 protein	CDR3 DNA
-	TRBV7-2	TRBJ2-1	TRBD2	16	CASSSAGTSGYNEQFF	TGTGCCAGCAGCTCGGCCGGGACTAGCGGATACAATGAGCAGTTCTTC
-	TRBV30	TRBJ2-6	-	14	CAWSSGLGANVLTF	TGTGCCTGGAGTTCAGGGCTTGGGGCCAACGTCCTGACTTTC
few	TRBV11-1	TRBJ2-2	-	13	CASSLPGTGELFF	TGTGCCAGCAGCTTACCCGGGACCGGGGAGCTGTTTTTT
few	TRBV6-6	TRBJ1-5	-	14	CASREISLNQPQHF	TGTGCCAGCAGGGAGATCTCACTAAATCAGCCCCAGCATTTT
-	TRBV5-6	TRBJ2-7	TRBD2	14	CASSLGGLVYEQYF	TGTGCCAGCAGCTTGGGCGGACTAGTCTACGAGCAGTACTTC
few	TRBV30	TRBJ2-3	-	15	CAWSRSGLQAGTQYF	TGTGCCTGGAGTAGATCCGGGCTCCAAGCGGGTACGCAGTATTTT
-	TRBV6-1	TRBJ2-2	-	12	CASRRNTGELFF	TGTGCCAGCAGGAGGAACACCGGGGAGCTGTTTTTT
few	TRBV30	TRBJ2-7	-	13	CAWSALASYEQYF	TGTGCCTGGAGTGCCCTGGCTTCCTACGAGCAGTACTTC
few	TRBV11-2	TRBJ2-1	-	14	CASSPGVGYNEQFF	TGTGCCAGCAGCCCAGGCGTTGGTTACAATGAGCAGTTCTTC
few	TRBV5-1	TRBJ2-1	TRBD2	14	CASMRSGSSNEQFF	TGCGCCAGCATGCGAAGCGGGAGTAGTAATGAGCAGTTCTTC
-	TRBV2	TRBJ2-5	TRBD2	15	CASSAGTSGRETQYF	TGTGCCAGCAGTGCGGGGACTAGCGGGAGAGAGACCCAGTACTTC